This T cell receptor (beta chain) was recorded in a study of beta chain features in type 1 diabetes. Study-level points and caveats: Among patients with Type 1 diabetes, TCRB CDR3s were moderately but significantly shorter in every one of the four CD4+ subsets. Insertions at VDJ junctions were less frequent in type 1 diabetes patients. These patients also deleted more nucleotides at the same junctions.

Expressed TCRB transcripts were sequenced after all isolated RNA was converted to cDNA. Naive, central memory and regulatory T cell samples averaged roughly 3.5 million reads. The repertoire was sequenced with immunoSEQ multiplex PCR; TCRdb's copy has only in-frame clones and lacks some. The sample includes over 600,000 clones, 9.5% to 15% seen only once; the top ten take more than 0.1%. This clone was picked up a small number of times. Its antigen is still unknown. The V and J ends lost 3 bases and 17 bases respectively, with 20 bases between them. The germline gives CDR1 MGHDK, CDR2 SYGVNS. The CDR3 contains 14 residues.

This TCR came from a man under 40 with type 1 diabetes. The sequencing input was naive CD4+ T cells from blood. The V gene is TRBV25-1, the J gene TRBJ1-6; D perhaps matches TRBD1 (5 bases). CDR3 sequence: CASSDPGTNLSFHF. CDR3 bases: TGTGCCAGCAGTGATCCCGGGACTAACTTGAGCTTCCACTTT.